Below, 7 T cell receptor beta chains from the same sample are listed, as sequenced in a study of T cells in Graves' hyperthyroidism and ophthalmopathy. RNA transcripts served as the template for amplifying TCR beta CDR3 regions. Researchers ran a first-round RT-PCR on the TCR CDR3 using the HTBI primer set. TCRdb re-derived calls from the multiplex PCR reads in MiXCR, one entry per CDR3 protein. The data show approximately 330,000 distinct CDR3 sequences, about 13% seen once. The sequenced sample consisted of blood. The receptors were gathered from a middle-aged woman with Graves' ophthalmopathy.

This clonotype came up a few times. CDR3 sequence: CASSASLAGGTTGTDTQYF. The DNA of the CDR3 is TGTGCCAGCAGCGCCTCCCTGGCGGGAGGGACCACGGGCACAGATACGCAGTATTTT. The V and J genes are TRBV9 and TRBJ2-3, with TRBD2 matching over 9 bases. There are 19 residues in the CDR3. With 3 bases clipped from V and 1 base from J, the junction kept 15 bases outside the gene matches. Germline CDR1 is SGDLS and CDR2 is YYNGEE.

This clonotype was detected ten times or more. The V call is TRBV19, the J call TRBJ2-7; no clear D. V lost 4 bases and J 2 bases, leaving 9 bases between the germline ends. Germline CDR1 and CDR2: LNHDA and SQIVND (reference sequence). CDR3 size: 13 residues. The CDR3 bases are TGTGCCAGTAGTAGTGAGCATACCTACGAGCAGTACTTC. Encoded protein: CASSSEHTYEQYF.

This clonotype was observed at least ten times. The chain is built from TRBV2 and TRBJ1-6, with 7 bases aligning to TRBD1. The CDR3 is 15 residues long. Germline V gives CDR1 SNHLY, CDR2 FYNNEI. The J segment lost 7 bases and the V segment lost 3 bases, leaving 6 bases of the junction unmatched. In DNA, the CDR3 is TGTGCCAGCAGTGAGGCCAGGGGGGGGAATTCACCCCTCCACTTT. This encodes CASSEARGGNSPLHF.

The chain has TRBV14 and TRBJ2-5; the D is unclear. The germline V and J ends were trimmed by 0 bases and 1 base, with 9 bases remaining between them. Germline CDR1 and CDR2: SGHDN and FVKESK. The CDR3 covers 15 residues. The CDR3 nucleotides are TGTGCCAGCAGCCAAGATACGCTACGCCAAGAGACCCAGTACTTC. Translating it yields CASSQDTLRQETQYF.

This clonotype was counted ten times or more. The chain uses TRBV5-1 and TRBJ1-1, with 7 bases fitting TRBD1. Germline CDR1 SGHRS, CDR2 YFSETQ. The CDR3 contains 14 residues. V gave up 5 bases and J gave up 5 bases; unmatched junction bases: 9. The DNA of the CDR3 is TGCGCCAGCAGATCCGACAGGGTAAGGACTGAAGCTTTCTTT. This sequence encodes CASRSDRVRTEAFF.

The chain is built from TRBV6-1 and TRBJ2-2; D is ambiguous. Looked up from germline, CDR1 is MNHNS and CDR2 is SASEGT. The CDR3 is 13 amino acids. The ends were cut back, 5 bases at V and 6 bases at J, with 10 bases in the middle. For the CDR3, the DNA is TGTGCCAGCAGTTTGTTTCTTTCCGGGGAGCTGTTTTTT. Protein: CASSLFLSGELFF.

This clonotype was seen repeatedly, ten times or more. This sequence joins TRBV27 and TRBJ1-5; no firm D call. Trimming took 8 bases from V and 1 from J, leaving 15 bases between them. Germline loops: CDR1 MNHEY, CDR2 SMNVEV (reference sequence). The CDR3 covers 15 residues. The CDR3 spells CASGYVGQSNQPQHF. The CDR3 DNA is TGTGCCAGCGGGTACGTCGGTCAAAGCAATCAGCCCCAGCATTTT.